What follows describes a single T cell receptor beta chain. Assay used: immunoSEQ multiplex PCR; TCRdb lists only in-frame clones, some missing. The sample lists 170,000 or so clones; around nine tenths were seen once. This record belongs to a study of blood T cell repertoires in COVID-19. Study context: The United States, Italy and Spain provided the acute and convalescent COVID-19 samples. T cells, B-cell-depleted T cells, or PBMCs provided the cDNA or gDNA that served as material.

CDR1 SGHRS and CDR2 YFSETQ come from the germline V gene. Trimming pared 0 bases from V and 11 bases from J, leaving 10 bases between. The CDR3 runs 12 residues. Sample: peripheral blood. The chain combines TRBV5-1 with TRBJ2-3; maybe TRBD2 (6 bases). The receptor was isolated from a man between 50 and 59 years old with acute or convalescent COVID-19. CDR3 region: CASSLVGGLQYF. The CDR3, as DNA: TGCGCCAGCAGCTTGGTTGGAGGGTTGCAGTATTTT.